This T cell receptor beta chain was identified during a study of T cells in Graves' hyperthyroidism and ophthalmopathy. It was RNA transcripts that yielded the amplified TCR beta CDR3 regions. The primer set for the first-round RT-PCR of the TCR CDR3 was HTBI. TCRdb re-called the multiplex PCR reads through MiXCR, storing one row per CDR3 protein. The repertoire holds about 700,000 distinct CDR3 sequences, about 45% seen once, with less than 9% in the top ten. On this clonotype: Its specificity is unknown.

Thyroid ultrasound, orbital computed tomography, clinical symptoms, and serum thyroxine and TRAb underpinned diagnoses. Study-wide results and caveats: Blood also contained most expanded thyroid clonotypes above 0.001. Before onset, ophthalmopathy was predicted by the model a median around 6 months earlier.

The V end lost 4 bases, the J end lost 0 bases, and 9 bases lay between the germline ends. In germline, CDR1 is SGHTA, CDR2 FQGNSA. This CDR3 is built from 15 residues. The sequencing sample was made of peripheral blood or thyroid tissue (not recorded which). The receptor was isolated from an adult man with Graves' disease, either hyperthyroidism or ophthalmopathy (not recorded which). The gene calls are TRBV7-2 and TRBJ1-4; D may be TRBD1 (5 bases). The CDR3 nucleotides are TGTGCCAGCAGCTCCACACAGGCAACTAATGAAAAACTGTTTTTT. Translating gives CASSSTQATNEKLFF.